This T cell receptor (beta chain) derives from a study of blood T cell repertoires in COVID-19. Per the germline V gene, CDR1 is MNHEY and CDR2 is SVGAGI. The length of the CDR3 is 16 residues. Deletions cut 2 bases from V and 2 bases from J, with 13 bases between. Study processing details: From reference gene primer amplification, estimates of nucleated cell counts were derived. Data came from immunoSEQ multiplex PCR; TCRdb stores just in-frame clones and leaves some out. D and trimming come from the DNA, and the V and J calls and clone size come from that table. This repertoire shows approximately 96,000 clones, about 84% found once; its top ten account for around 11%.

This chain joins TRBV6-5 and TRBJ1-3, with D unclear. Material for sequencing was peripheral blood. The receptor's source is a woman aged 80 or older with acute or convalescent COVID-19. Written as DNA, the CDR3 is TGTGCCAGCAGTTACGGCGGTAGGCCGGCTGGAAACACCATATATTTT. Its translation is CASSYGGRPAGNTIYF.